This record concerns one T cell receptor (beta chain) sequence. What it binds is unknown. Previously described methods and listed TCR primers were used for bulk TCR libraries. TCRdb reprocessed the PCR reads via MiXCR and lists one record per CDR3 protein. Of about 40,000 distinct CDR3 sequences detected, roughly 22% appear once; the ten largest clones hold just under 1%. Germline CDR1 is MNHEY and CDR2 is SMNVEV (reference sequence). This CDR3 is built from 14 residues. V was pared by 7 bases and J by 6 bases, with 19 bases between. The sample comes from a study of molecular identifiers for immune sequencing clone quantification. General observations from the study: Jurkat TCR RNA spiked in from one cell could reportedly be detected among about 1.1 million naive cells. Barcodes shared by identical TCR molecules could lead to underestimated sizes of highly expanded clones.

This chain connects TRBV27 to TRBJ2-7, with D hard to call. What was sequenced was naive CD8+ T cells from blood, with Jurkat cell RNA spiked in. The subset was: FACS-sorted CD8+CD4-CCR7+CD45RA+ naive T cells. This TCR derives from a human donor in good health. Some libraries in this study had Jurkat cell RNA spiked in. This CDR3 reads CASTSSPPGGEQYF. The DNA for the CDR3 is TGTGCCAGCACCTCCAGTCCCCCGGGCGGCGAGCAGTACTTC.